This T cell receptor (beta chain) was documented in a study of beta chain features in type 1 diabetes. Overall study: The samples had about 110,000,000 sorted cells examined in all. Overall study results and limits: The study left unresolved whether HLA type influences TCRB rearrangement. In all four CD4+ subsets, TCRB CDR3 length was significantly, moderately reduced in type 1 diabetes. Reduced insertions and increased deletions marked VDJ junctions in type 1 diabetes patients.

Looked up from germline, CDR1 is SGHVS and CDR2 is FQNEAQ. V lost 5 bases, J lost 5 bases, and 5 bases stayed unmatched. The length of the CDR3 is 14 residues. Each sorted population was over 95% pure. On this clone itself: The antigen is undetermined.

All of the isolated RNA was reverse transcribed, so expressed TCRB transcripts were sequenced. Produced via immunoSEQ multiplex PCR; TCRdb's table is partial and in-frame only. The sample lists about 190,000 clones, about 8% seen once, with about 0.95% in the top ten. The origin of this receptor is a woman between 40 and 50 years old with type 1 diabetes. The V call is TRBV7-8, the J call TRBJ2-5; 10 bases are a match to TRBD1. Specimen: central memory CD4+ T cells from blood. The CDR3 nucleotides read TGTGCCAGCAGCCCTGGGGACAGGGGTGAGACCCAGTACTTC. This sequence encodes CASSPGDRGETQYF. The entire variable domain, with the rest obtained from reference TRBV7-8 and TRBJ2-5, is as follows: GAGVSQSPRYKVAKRGQDVALRCDPISGHVSLFWYQQALGQGPEFLTYFQNEAQLDKSGLPSDRFFAERPEGSVSTLKIQRTQQEDSAVYLCASSPGDRGETQYFGPGTRLLVL.